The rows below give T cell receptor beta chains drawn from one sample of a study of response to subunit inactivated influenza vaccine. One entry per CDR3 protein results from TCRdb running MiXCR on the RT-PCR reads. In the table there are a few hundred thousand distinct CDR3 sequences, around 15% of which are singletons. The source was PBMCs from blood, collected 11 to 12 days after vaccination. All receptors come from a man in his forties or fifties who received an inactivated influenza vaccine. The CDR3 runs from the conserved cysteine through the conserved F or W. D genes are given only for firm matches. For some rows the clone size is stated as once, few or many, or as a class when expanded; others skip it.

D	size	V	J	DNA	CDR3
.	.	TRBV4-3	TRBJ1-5	TGCGCCAGCAGTCGGGTCACAGGGAGGAATCAGCCCCAGCATTTT	CASSRVTGRNQPQHF
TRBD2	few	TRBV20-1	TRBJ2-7	TGCAGTGCTAGACCGGGACTAGCGGGACGGACCTACGAGCAGTACTTC	CSARPGLAGRTYEQYF
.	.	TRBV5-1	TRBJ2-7	TGCGCCAGCAGCGCCGACGGGGTCGAGCAGTACTTC	CASSADGVEQYF
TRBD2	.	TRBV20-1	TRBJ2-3	TGCAGTGCTAATGTGGGGGGGAGCACAGATACGCAGTATTTT	CSANVGGSTDTQYF
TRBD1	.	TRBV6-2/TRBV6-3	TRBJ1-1	TGTGCCAGCAGTCCCCCGGACAGGTCTGAAGCTTTCTTT	CASSPPDRSEAFF
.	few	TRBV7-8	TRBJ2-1	TGTGCCAGCAGCTTAGCAGAGAGCTCCTACAATGAGCAGTTCTTC	CASSLAESSYNEQFF
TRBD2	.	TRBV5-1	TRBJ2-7	TGCGCCAGCAGCTTGCCACTAGCGGGCGAGCAGTACTTC	CASSLPLAGEQYF
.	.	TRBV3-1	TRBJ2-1	TGTGCCAGCAGCCAAGATACATTAGTCTCCTACAATGAGCAGTTCTTC	CASSQDTLVSYNEQFF
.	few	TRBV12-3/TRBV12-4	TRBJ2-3	TGTGCCAGCAGTTCCCGGGACCGTCAATCTACGCAGTATTTT	CASSSRDRQSTQYF
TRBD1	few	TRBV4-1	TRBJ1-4	TGCGCCAGCAGCCAGCAGGGGGCAACTAATGAAAAACTGTTTTTT	CASSQQGATNEKLFF
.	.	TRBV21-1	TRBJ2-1	TGTGCCAGCAGCAGAAAACTAGCGACAATAAGGTGTGAGCAGTTCTTC	CASSRKLATIRCEQFF
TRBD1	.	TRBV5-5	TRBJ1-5	TGTGCCAGCAGCAACCGGGACAGCGGGAAGGGCAATCAGCCCCAGCATTTT	CASSNRDSGKGNQPQHF